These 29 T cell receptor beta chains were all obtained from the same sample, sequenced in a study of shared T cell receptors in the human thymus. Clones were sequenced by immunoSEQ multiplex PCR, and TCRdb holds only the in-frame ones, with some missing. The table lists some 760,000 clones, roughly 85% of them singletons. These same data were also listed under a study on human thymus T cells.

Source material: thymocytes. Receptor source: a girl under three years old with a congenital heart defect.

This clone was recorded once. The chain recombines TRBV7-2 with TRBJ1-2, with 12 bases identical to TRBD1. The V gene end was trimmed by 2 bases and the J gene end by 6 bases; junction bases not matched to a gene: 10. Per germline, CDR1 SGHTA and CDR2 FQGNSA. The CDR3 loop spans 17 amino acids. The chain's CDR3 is CASSLLRLGQGANGYTF. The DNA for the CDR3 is TGTGCCAGCAGCTTACTCCGGCTGGGACAGGGGGCTAATGGCTACACCTTC.

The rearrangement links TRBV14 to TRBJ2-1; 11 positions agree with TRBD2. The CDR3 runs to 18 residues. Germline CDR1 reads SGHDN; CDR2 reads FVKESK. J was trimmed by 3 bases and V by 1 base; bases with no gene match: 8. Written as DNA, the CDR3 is TGTGCCAGCAGCCAAGTTAGCCGACTAGCGGGGTACTACAATGAGCAGTTCTTC. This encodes CASSQVSRLAGYYNEQFF.

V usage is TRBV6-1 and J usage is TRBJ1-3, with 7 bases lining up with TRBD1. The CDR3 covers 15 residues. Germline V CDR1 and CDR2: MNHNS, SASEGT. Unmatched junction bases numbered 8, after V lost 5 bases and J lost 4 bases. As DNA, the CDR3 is TGTGCCAGCAGTCCCACAGGGGTGAAAGGAAACACCATATATTTT. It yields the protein CASSPTGVKGNTIYF.

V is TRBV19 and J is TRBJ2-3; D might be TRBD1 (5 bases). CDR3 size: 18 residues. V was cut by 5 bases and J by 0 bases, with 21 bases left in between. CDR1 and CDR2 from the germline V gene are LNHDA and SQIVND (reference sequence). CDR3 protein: CASSPDRNIFISTDTQYF. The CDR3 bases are TGTGCCAGTAGTCCAGACAGAAATATCTTTATTAGCACAGATACGCAGTATTTT.

CDR3: CAIKGQGYWGDSYEQYF. The CDR3 nucleotides are TGTGCCATCAAGGGACAGGGGTATTGGGGGGATTCCTACGAGCAGTACTTC. The chain joins TRBV10-3 to TRBJ2-7, with TRBD1 matching 10 bases. CDR3 length: 17 residues. Germline CDR1 is ENHRY and CDR2 is SYGVKD. The V and J ends lost 7 bases and 1 base, in that order; junction bases with no gene match: 13.

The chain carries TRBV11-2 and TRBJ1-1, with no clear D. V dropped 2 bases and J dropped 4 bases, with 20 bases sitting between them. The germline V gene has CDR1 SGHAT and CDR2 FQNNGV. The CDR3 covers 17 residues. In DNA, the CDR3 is TGTGCCAGCAGCTTATTAATTTTTCAGGATATTGTCACTGAAGCTTTCTTT. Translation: CASSLLIFQDIVTEAFF. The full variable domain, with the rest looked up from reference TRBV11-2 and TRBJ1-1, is EAGVAQSPRYKIIEKRQSVAFWCNPISGHATLYWYQQILGQGPKLLIQFQNNGVVDDSQLPKDRFSAERLKGVDSTLKIQPAKLEDSAVYLCASSLLIFQDIVTEAFFGQGTRLTVV.

The CDR3 region is CASSVPFREGINSYEQYF. The CDR3 coding sequence is TGTGCCAGCAGTGTACCATTTCGGGAGGGGATTAACTCCTACGAGCAGTACTTC. The rearrangement uses TRBV6-1 and TRBJ2-7; 8 bases line up with TRBD2. CDR3 length equals 18 residues. Looked up from germline, CDR1 is MNHNS and CDR2 is SASEGT. Trimming removed 4 bases from V and 0 bases from J; junction bases left unmatched: 14.

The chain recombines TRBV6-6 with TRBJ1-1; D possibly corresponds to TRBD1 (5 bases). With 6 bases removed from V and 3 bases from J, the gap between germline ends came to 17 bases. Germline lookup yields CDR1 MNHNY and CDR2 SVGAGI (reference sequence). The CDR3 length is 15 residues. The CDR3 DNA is TGTGCCAGCAGGGCGGACACCGGCAGGTACACTGAAGCTTTCTTT. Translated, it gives CASRADTGRYTEAFF.

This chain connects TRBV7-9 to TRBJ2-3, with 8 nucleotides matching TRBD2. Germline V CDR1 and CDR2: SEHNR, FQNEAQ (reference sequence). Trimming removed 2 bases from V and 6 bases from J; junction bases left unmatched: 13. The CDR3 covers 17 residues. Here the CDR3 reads CASSLSVRGGPKDTQYF. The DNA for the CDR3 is TGTGCCAGCAGCTTAAGCGTTCGCGGGGGGCCCAAGGATACGCAGTATTTT. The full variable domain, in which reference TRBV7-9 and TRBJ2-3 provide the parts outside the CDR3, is DTGVSQNPRHKITKRGQNVTFRCDPISEHNRLYWYRQTLGQGPEFLTYFQNEAQLEKSRLLSDRFSAERPKGSFSTLEIQRTEQGDSAMYLCASSLSVRGGPKDTQYFGPGTRLTVL.

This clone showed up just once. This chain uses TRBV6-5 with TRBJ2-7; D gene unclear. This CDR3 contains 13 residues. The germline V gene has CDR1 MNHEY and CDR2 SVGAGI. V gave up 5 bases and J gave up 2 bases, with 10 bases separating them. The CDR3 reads CASSQHVAYEQYF. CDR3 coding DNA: TGTGCCAGCAGTCAACACGTGGCCTACGAGCAGTACTTC.

The CDR3: CASSYEAGAEQYF. The CDR3 bases are TGTGCCAGCAGTTACGAGGCGGGGGCGGAGCAGTACTTC. This chain links TRBV6-5 with TRBJ2-7, with D maybe TRBD2 (7 bases). This CDR3 has 13 residues. The V gene's germline CDR1 is MNHEY and CDR2 SVGAGI. V was clipped by 2 bases and J by 7 bases, with 12 bases between them.

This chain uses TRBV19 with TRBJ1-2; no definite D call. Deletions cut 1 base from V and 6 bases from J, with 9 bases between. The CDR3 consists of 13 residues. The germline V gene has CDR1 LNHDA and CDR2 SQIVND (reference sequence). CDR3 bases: TGTGCCAGTAGTATAGGGTTTCGAGATGGCTACACCTTC. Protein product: CASSIGFRDGYTF.

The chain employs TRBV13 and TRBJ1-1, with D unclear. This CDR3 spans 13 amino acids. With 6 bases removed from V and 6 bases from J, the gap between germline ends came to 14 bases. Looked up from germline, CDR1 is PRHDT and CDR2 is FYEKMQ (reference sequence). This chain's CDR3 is CASRPSEAAEAFF. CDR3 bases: TGTGCCAGCAGGCCCAGCGAGGCCGCTGAAGCTTTCTTT.

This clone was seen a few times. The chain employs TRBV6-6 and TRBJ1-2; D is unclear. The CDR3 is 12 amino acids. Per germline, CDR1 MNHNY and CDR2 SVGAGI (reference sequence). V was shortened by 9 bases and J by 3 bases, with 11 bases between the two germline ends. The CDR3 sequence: CASNTADYGYTF. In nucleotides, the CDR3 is TGTGCCAGTAACACAGCGGACTATGGCTACACCTTC.

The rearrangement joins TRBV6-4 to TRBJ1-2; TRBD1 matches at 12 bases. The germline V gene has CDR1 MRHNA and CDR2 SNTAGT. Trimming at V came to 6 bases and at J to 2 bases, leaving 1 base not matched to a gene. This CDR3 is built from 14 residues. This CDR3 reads CASSGTGGNYGYTF. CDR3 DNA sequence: TGTGCCAGCAGCGGGACAGGGGGCAACTATGGCTACACCTTC.

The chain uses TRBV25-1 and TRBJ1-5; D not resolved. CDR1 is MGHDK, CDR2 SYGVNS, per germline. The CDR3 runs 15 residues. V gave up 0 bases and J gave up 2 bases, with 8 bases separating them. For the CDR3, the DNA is TGTGCCAGCAGTGAATATTCGAGTGGCAATCAGCCCCAGCATTTT. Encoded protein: CASSEYSSGNQPQHF.

In DNA form, the CDR3 reads TGTGCCAGCAGCTTTTACTTTTCTAGTATGCAGTTCTTC. Amino acid sequence: CASSFYFSSMQFF. The V and J genes are TRBV7-2 and TRBJ2-1; D call uncertain. The CDR3 consists of 13 residues. The ends were cut back, 3 bases at V and 12 bases at J, with 15 bases in the middle. Germline CDR1 and CDR2: SGHTA and FQGNSA. Supplemented by reference TRBV7-2 and TRBJ2-1, the full variable domain reads GAGVSQSPSNKVTEKGKDVELRCDPISGHTALYWYRQSLGQGLEFLIYFQGNSAPDKSGLPSDRFSAERTGGSVSTLTIQRTQQEDSAVYLCASSFYFSSMQFFGPGTRLTVL.

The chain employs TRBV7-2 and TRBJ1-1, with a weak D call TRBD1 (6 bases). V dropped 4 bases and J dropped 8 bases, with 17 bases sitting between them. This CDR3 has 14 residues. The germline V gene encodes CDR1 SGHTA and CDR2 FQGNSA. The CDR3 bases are TGTGCCAGCAGCTACACGGACAGACCCGAGGAAGCTTTCTTT. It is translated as CASSYTDRPEEAFF.

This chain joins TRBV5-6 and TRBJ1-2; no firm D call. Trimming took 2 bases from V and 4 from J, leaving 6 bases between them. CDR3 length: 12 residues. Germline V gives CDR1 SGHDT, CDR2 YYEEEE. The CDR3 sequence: CASSFPGYGYTF. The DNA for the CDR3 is TGTGCCAGCAGCTTCCCCGGCTATGGCTACACCTTC.

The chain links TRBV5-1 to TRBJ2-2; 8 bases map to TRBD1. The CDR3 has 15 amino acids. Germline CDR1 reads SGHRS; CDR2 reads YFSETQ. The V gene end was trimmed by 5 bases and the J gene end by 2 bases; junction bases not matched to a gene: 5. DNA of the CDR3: TGCGCCAGCAGTTACAGGGGGAGCAACACCGGGGAGCTGTTTTTT. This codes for CASSYRGSNTGELFF.

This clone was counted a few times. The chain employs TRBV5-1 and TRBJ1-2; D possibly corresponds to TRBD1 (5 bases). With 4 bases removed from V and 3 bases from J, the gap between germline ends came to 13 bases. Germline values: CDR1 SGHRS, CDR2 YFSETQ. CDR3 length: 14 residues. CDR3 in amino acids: CASSLREVDYGYTF. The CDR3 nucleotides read TGCGCCAGCAGCCTCAGGGAAGTGGACTATGGCTACACCTTC. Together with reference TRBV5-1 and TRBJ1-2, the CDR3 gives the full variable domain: KAGVTQTPRYLIKTRGQQVTLSCSPISGHRSVSWYQQTPGQGLQFLFEYFSETQRNKGNFPGRFSGRQFSNSRSEMNVSTLELGDSALYLCASSLREVDYGYTFGSGTRLTVV.

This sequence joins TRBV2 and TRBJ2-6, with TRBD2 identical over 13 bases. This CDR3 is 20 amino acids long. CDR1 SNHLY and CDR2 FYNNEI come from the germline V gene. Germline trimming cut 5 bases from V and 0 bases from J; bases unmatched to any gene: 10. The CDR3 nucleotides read TGTGCCAGCAGTACGAGCCCGACTAGCGGGGGGCCCTCTGGGGCCAACGTCCTGACTTTC. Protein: CASSTSPTSGGPSGANVLTF.

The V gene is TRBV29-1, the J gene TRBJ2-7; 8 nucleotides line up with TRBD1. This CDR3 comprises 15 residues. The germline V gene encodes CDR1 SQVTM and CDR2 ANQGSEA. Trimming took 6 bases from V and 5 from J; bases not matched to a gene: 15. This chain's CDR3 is CSVGGAGTGLDEQYF. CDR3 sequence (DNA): TGCAGCGTGGGGGGAGCCGGGACAGGACTTGACGAGCAGTACTTC.

As DNA, the CDR3 is TGTGCCAGCAGTTTCAGGGAAACTAATGAAAAACTGTTTTTT. Its translation is CASSFRETNEKLFF. The genes are TRBV6-6 and TRBJ1-4; possible D gene TRBD1, 5 bases. The CDR3 totals 14 residues. Germline V gene lookup returns CDR1 MNHNY and CDR2 SVGAGI (reference sequence). V was trimmed by 4 bases and J by 1 base, leaving 7 bases between them.

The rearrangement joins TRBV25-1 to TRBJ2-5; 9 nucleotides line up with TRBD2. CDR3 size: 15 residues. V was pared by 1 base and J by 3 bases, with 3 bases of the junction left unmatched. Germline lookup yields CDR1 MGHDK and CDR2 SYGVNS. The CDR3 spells CASSESRGGKETQYF. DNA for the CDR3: TGTGCCAGCAGTGAATCGCGGGGGGGGAAAGAGACCCAGTACTTC.

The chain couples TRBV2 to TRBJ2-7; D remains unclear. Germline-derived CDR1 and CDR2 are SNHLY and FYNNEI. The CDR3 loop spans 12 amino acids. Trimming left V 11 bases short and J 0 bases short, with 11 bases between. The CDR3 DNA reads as TGTGCCTTTCGCCCCAGCTCCTACGAGCAGTACTTC. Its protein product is CAFRPSSYEQYF.

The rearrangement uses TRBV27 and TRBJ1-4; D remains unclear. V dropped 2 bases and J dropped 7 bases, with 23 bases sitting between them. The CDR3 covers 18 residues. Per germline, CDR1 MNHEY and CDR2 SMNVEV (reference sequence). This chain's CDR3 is CASSLSLLDSTHPEKLFF. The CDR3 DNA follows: TGTGCCAGCAGTTTAAGCCTTTTAGACTCTACCCACCCTGAAAAACTGTTTTTT.

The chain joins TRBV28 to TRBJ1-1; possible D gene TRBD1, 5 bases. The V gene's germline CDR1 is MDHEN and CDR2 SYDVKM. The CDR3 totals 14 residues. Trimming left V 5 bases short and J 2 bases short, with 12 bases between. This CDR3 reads CASSEADSNTEAFF. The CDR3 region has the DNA TGTGCCAGCAGTGAGGCCGACAGTAACACTGAAGCTTTCTTT.

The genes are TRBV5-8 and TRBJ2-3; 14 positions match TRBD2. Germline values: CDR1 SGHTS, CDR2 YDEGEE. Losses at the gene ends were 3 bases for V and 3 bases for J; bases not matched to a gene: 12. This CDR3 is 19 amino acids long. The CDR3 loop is CASSWKGLAGADGTDTQYF. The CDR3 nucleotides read TGTGCCAGCAGCTGGAAGGGACTAGCGGGGGCGGATGGGACAGATACGCAGTATTTT.